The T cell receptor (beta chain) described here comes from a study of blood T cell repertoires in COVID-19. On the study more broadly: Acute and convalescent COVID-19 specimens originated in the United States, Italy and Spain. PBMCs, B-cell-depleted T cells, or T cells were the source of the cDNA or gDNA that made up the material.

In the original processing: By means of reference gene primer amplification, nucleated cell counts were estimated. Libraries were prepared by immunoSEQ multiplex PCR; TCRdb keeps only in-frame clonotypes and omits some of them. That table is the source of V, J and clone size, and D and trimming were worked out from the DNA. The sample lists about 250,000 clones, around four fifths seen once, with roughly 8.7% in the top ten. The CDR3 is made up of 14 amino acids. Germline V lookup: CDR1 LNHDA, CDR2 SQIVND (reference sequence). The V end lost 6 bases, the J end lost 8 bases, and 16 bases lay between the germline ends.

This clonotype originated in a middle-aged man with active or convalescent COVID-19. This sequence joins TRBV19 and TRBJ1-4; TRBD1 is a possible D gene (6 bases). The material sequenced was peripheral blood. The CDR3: CASRGHNTIEKLFF. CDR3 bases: TGTGCCAGTAGGGGACACAACACTATCGAAAAACTGTTTTTT.